Each of the 8 T cell receptor beta chains below was sequenced from the same sample in a study of blood T cells in healthy people across ages. It was with a sample-barcoded 5' primer and a J-beta primer mix that a second PCR of roughly 7 to 12 cycles was run. TCRdb reprocessed the 5' RACE reads with MiXCR, giving one entry per CDR3 protein. This table has 1.5 million to 2 million distinct CDR3 sequences, about 31% appearing once. Sequencing was performed on blood. The receptor source for this set is a woman aged 25 to 39 in good health.

This clonotype was observed at least ten times. J is TRBJ2-7 and V is TRBV20-1; no firm D call. The CDR3 extends over 14 amino acids. V was pared by 0 bases and J by 4 bases, with 13 bases between. Germline CDR1 DFQATT, CDR2 SNEGSKA (reference sequence). CDR3 sequence: CSARDRWKTYEQYF. In DNA, the CDR3 is TGCAGTGCTAGAGATAGGTGGAAGACTTACGAGCAGTACTTC.

The table lists this clonotype with a few counts. The rearrangement joins TRBV5-1 to TRBJ2-3; TRBD2 aligns across 7 bases. V gave up 3 bases and J gave up 5 bases; unmatched junction bases: 9. Germline V gene sequence: CDR1 SGHRS, CDR2 YFSETQ. CDR3 length: 15 amino acids. CDR3 coding DNA: TGCGCCAGCAGCTCCCAGGGACTAACGGGAGATACGCAGTATTTT. Its protein is CASSSQGLTGDTQYF.

This clonotype was counted at least ten times. A clone one base away is much larger, so this may be a read error. The chain links TRBV10-1 to TRBJ2-7, with a weak D call TRBD1 (5 bases). The germline gives CDR1 WNHNN, CDR2 SYGVQD (reference sequence). The CDR3 extends over 11 amino acids. CDR3 sequence reads: CAGRQRYEQYF. The DNA of the CDR3 is TGCGCAGGACGACAGAGGTACGAGCAGTACTTC.

The chain is built from TRBV7-3 and TRBJ1-2; no clear D. Trimming stripped 6 bases from V and 8 bases from J, with 16 bases between. From germline, CDR1 is SGHTA and CDR2 FQGTGA. This CDR3 is built from 13 residues. CDR3 sequence: CASSGLFFCGYTF. DNA of the CDR3: TGTGCCAGCAGTGGACTTTTCTTCTGCGGCTACACCTTC.

The genes are TRBV3-1 and TRBJ2-7; D call uncertain. The CDR3 runs to 15 residues. The V end was cut by 0 bases, the J end by 1 base, with 10 bases between. Germline values: CDR1 LGHDT, CDR2 YNNKEL (reference sequence). Here the CDR3 DNA reads TGTGCCAGCAGCCAAGATTTTACCCTTTCCTACGAGCAGTACTTC. As protein: CASSQDFTLSYEQYF.

With respect to this clonotype: One junction end does not reproduce the germline sequence, and a read error may be involved. This chain links TRBV27 with TRBJ2-6; 7 nucleotides match TRBD1. The CDR3 contains 20 residues. Germline-derived CDR1 and CDR2 are MNHEY and SMNVEV (reference sequence). The CDR3 DNA reads as TGTGCCAGCAGTTTGTGGCCCTTCGGACAGGTGTCTCCTGGGACCAACGTCCTGACTTTC. Residues: CASSLWPFGQVSPGTNVLTF.

This chain links TRBV7-8 with TRBJ2-3; possibly TRBD2 for D (6 bases). V lost 6 bases to trimming and J lost 7 bases, with 23 bases between them. From germline, CDR1 is SGHVS and CDR2 FQNEAQ. The CDR3 loop spans 16 amino acids. The CDR3 region has the DNA TGTGCCAGCAGAGAGGGACGGGCCCGGGCGGGGCATACGCAGTATTTT. Translation: CASREGRARAGHTQYF.

The CDR3 loop is CSAPNPTGLLRETQYF. The CDR3 DNA sequence: TGCAGTGCTCCAAACCCGACCGGGCTTCTTAGAGAGACCCAGTACTTC. This chain joins TRBV20-1 and TRBJ2-5; D call uncertain. V shed 5 bases and J shed 4 bases, with 23 bases lying between them. Germline V gives CDR1 DFQATT, CDR2 SNEGSKA (reference sequence). This CDR3 is 16 amino acids long.